The clone carrying this TCR beta chain was counted between two and nine times. Its cognate antigen is unknown. ViraFEST assay sequencing came after antigen-specific CD4+ T cells were expanded with viral peptide pools. Culturing for roughly 9 days preceded CD4+ T cell isolation. The healthy vaccine recipients, who had no prior SARS-CoV-2 infection, showed negative nucleocapsid antibodies. It was with about 10 IU/ml IL-2 and around 10 ug/ml peptides that some 1.9 million PBMC per well were cultured. Half-medium replacement with IL-2 medium occurred on days 3 and 7. These data are taken from a study of vaccination effects on CD4 cells after COVID-19. Study-level information: Subjects were given two BNT162b2 or mRNA-1273 vaccine doses. Study observations and caveats: Late after vaccination, infection- and vaccine-induced clones showed marked clonal contraction.

The CDR3 contains 13 residues. The V and J ends lost 3 bases and 4 bases respectively, with 8 bases between them. The data were produced by immunoSEQ multiplex PCR, yet TCRdb's version contains in-frame clones alone and is incomplete. The profile covers under 25,000 clones, with 55% to 80% appearing a single time and about 5% taken by the ten largest. J is TRBJ2-3 and V is TRBV12-3 or TRBV12-4, with TRBD1 as a possible D gene (6 bases). The sequencing here drew on CD4+ T cells from PBMCs cultured with SARS-CoV-2 spike peptides, taken before COVID-19 vaccination. The sequence derives from a human donor who received a COVID-19 vaccine. This CDR3 reads CASSFKGADTQYF. In DNA, the CDR3 is TGTGCCAGCAGTTTCAAGGGGGCAGATACGCAGTATTTT.